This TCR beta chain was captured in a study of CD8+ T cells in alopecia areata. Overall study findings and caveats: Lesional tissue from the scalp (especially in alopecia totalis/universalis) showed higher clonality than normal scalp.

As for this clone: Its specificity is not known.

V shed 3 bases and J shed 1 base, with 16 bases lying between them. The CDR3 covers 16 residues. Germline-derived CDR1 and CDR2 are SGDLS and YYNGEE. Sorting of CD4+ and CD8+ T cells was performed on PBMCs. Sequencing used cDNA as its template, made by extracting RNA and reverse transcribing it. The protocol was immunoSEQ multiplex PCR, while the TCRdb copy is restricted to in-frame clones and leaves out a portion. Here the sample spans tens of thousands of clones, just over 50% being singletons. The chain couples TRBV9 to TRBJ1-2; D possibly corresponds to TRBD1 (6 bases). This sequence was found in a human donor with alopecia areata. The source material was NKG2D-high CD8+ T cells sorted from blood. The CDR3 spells CASSEVWGPFNYGYTF. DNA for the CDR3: TGTGCCAGCAGCGAGGTCTGGGGGCCTTTTAACTATGGCTACACCTTC.